Sequencing of this T cell receptor beta chain was carried out in a study of shared clonotypes between healthy human individuals. The overall study: CD4 naive cells filled three plates per donor, CD4 memory three, CD8 naive two and CD8 memory one.

Here immunoSEQ multiplex PCR was the method, and the copy in TCRdb shows in-frame clones only, minus some. The sample has 2 million to 3 million clones, 90% to 95% seen once. There were no recent acute infections or vaccinations among the donors, who were healthy HIV-negative adults. Nashville, Tennessee was home to all donors, each a Caucasian adult. This receptor was taken from a man aged 18-30 years in good health. Input material: naive CD4+ T cells sorted from blood. Subset: CD45RA+ positively selected.

The CDR3 nucleotides read TGTGCCAGCAGCAAACTAGCGGGTTCCTACAATGAGCAGTTCTTC. Its protein is CASSKLAGSYNEQFF. The chain uses TRBV5-6 and TRBJ2-1; the match to TRBD2 covers 9 bases. Unmatched junction bases numbered 3, after V lost 4 bases and J lost 1 base. This CDR3 spans 15 amino acids. Germline CDR1 reads SGHDT; CDR2 reads YYEEEE.